One sample yielded the 9 T cell receptor beta chains listed below, sequenced in a study of CD8+ T cells in alopecia areata listed by TCRdb under 2018. The time point label of this sample denotes: baseline before oral tofacitinib. Libraries came from the immunoSEQ multiplex PCR assay. For TCR sequencing, RNA was extracted from every sample and reverse transcribed into cDNA to serve as template. Not all clones reach the TCRdb copy of this immuneACCESS table, which keeps in-frame sequences only. Checked studies attribute under half of the gap to unresolved V genes and leave the rest unexplained. The sample table holds 100,000 to 150,000 clones, of which roughly 61% were seen once. Roughly 4.5% of the sample lies in the top ten. The sequencing used CD4+ T cells sorted from blood, collected at week 0. The source of these receptors is a human donor with alopecia areata.

This chain joins TRBV5-1 and TRBJ1-2; maybe TRBD1 (6 bases). Germline V gene lookup returns CDR1 SGHRS and CDR2 YFSETQ. The CDR3 has 14 amino acids. Trimming removed 4 bases from V and 3 bases from J, with 13 bases in between. The CDR3 here is CASSPDSDDYGYTF. CDR3 in DNA: TGCGCCAGCAGCCCGGACAGTGACGACTATGGCTACACCTTC.

The chain is built from TRBV7-2 and TRBJ2-7; D is unresolved. From germline, CDR1 is SGHTA and CDR2 FQGNSA. CDR3 length: 12 amino acids. V was pared by 4 bases and J by 3 bases, with 7 bases between. The CDR3 is CASSSTLYEQYF. CDR3 DNA: TGTGCCAGCAGCTCGACCCTCTACGAGCAGTACTTC.

The chain joins TRBV27 to TRBJ2-1; D is possibly TRBD1 or TRBD2 (5 bases each). Trimming took 3 bases from V and 7 from J, leaving 16 bases between them. The CDR3 consists of 15 residues. The V gene's germline CDR1 is MNHEY and CDR2 SMNVEV (reference sequence). The CDR3 nucleotides read TGTGCCAGCAGTTTCTTACAGGTCCCGGGGAATGAGCAGTTCTTC. Its translation is CASSFLQVPGNEQFF.

The CDR3 DNA reads as TGTGCCAGCAATAAGCTAGCGGGGGAAGAGACCCAGTACTTC. The encoded protein is CASNKLAGEETQYF. The chain uses TRBV9 and TRBJ2-5, with 10 nucleotides matching TRBD2. Per germline, CDR1 SGDLS and CDR2 YYNGEE. There are 14 residues in the CDR3. V shed 6 bases, J shed 3 bases, and the junction held 5 bases outside the gene matches.

In its sample, this clone was seen a few times. The chain links TRBV5-6 to TRBJ2-7; 7 bases match TRBD1. The germline gives CDR1 SGHDT, CDR2 YYEEEE. This CDR3 spans 15 amino acids. Trimming at V came to 2 bases and at J to 3 bases, leaving 8 bases not matched to a gene. CDR3 sequence (DNA): TGTGCCAGCAGCTTACTAACGACAGGGAACTACGAGCAGTACTTC. Protein sequence: CASSLLTTGNYEQYF.

The gene calls are TRBV5-6 and TRBJ2-3; D may be TRBD2 (5 bases). The CDR3 length is 13 residues. Germline CDR1 is SGHDT and CDR2 is YYEEEE. Trimming shortened V by 4 bases and J by 5 bases, and 11 bases separated the two germline ends. The CDR3 DNA sequence: TGTGCCAGCAGCGGCGGACTCCTAGATACGCAGTATTTT. It yields the protein CASSGGLLDTQYF.

The rearrangement uses TRBV4-1 and TRBJ2-1; TRBD1 matches at 9 bases. This CDR3 has 14 residues. In germline, CDR1 is MGHRA, CDR2 YSYEKL. With 4 bases clipped from V and 8 bases from J, the junction kept 6 bases outside the gene matches. CDR3 sequence (DNA): TGCGCCAGCAGCCGACAGGGGGGGAGAGATGAGCAGTTCTTC. Translated: CASSRQGGRDEQFF.

V and J are TRBV13 and TRBJ2-7; D could derive from TRBD1 or TRBD2 (5 bases each). The CDR3 totals 16 residues. V was trimmed by 7 bases and J by 0 bases, leaving 19 bases between them. From germline, CDR1 is PRHDT and CDR2 FYEKMQ (reference sequence). The chain's CDR3 is CASKLYPGPSSYEQYF. CDR3 coding DNA: TGTGCCAGCAAACTTTATCCGGGGCCCAGCTCCTACGAGCAGTACTTC.

The chain links TRBV7-2 to TRBJ2-5; maybe TRBD1 (6 bases). The J call is uncertain, as TRBJ2-7 better fits the DNA end. The CDR3 sequence is 14 residues long. Germline V gene data show CDR1 as SGHTA and CDR2 as FQGNSA. In DNA form, the CDR3 reads TGTGCCAGCAGCTTAGGTGACAGGCGTCACGAGCAGTACTTC. It yields the protein CASSLGDRRHEQYF.